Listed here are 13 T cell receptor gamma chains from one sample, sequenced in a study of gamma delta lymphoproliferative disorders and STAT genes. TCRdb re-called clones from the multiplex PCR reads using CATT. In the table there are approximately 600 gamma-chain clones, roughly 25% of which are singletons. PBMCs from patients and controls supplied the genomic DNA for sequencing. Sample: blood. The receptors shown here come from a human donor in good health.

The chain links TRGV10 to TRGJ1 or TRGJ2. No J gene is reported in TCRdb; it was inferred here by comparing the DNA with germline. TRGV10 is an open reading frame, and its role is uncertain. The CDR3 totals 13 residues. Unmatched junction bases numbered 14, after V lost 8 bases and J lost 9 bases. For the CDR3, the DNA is TGTGCTGCGTGGGCCCCGGGTACACGTAAGAAACTCTTT. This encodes CAAWAPGTRKKLF.

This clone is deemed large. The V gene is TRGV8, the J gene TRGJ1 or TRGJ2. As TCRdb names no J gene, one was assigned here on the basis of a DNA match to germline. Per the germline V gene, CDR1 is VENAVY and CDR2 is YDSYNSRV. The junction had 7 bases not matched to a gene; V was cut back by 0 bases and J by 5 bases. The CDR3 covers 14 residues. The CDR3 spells CATWDRDLDYKKLF. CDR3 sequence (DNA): TGTGCCACCTGGGATAGGGATCTCGATTATAAGAAACTCTTT.

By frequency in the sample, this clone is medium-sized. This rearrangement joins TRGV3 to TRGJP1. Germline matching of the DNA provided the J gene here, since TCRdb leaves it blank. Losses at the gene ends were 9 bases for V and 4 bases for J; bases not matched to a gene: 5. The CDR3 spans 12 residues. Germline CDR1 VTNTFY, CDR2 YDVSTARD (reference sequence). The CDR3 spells CATVFTGWFKIF. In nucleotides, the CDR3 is TGTGCCACCGTTTTCACTGGTTGGTTCAAGATATTT.

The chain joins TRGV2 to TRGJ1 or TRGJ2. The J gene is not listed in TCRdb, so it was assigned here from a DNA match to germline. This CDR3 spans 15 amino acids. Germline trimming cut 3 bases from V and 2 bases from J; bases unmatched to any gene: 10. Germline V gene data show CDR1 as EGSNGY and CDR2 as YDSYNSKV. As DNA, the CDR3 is TGTGCCACCTGGGACTCGCCGAGGGATTATTATAAGAAACTCTTT. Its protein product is CATWDSPRDYYKKLF.

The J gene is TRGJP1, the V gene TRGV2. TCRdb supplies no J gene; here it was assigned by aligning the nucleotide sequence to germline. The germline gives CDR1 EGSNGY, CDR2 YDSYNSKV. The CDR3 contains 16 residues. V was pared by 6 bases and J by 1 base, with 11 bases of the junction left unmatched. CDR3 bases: TGTGCCACCTGGACGGGCCGGGGTACCACTGGTTGGTTCAAGATATTT. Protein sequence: CATWTGRGTTGWFKIF.

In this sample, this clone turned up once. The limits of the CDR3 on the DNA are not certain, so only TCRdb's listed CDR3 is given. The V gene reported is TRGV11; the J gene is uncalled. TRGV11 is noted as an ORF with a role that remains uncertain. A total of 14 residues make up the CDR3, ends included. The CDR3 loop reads CTTVPAGLGTQRLF.

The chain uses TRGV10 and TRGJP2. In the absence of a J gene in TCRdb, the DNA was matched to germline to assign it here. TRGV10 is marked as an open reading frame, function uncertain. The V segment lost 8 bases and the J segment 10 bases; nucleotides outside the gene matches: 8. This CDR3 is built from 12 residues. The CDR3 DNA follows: TGTGCTGCGTGGGATTATAGTTGGATCAAGACGTTT. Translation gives CAAWDYSWIKTF.

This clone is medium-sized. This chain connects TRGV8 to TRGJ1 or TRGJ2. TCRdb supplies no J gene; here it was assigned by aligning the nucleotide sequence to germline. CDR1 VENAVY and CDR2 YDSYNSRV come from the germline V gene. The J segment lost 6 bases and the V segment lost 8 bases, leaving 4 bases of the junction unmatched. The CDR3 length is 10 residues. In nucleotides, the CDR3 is TGTGCCACCTTATGTTATAAGAAACTCTTT. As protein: CATLCYKKLF.

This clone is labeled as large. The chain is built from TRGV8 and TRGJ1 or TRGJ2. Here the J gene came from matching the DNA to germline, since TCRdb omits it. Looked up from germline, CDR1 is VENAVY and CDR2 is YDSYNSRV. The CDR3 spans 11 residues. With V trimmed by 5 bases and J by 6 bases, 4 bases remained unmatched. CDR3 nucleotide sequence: TGTGCCACCTGGGGCTGTTATAAGAAACTCTTT. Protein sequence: CATWGCYKKLF.

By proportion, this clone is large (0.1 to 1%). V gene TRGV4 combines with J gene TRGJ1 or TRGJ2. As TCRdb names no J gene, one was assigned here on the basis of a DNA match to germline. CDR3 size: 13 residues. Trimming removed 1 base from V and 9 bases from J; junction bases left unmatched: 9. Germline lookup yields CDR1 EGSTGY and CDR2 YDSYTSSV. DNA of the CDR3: TGTGCCACCTGGGATGGAGTTACTCTTAAGAAACTCTTT. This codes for CATWDGVTLKKLF.

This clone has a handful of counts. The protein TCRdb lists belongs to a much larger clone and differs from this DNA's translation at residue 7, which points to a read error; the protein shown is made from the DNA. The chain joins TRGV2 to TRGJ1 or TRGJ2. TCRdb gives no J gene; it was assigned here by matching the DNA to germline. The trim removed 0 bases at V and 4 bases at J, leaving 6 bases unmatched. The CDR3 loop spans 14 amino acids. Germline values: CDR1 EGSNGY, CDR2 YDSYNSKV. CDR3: CATWDGSGYYKKLF. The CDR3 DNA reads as TGTGCCACCTGGGACGGGTCAGGATATTATAAGAAACTCTTT.

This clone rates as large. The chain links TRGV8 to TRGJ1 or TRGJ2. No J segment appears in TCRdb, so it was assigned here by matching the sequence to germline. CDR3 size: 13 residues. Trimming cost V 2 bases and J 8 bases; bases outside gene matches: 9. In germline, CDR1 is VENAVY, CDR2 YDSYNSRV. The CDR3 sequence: CATWDTRPDKKLF. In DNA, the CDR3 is TGTGCCACCTGGGATACCCGCCCGGATAAGAAACTCTTT.

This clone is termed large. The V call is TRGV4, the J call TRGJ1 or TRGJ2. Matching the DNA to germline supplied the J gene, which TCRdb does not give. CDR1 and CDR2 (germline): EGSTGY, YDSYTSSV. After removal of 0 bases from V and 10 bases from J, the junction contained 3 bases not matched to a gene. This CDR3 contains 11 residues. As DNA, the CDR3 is TGTGCCACCTGGGATGGGCGGAAGAAACTCTTT. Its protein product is CATWDGRKKLF.